The 9 T cell receptor beta chains below come from one sample, sequenced in a study of T cells in women clearing cervical HPV infection. Repertoires were generated with immunoSEQ multiplex PCR, while TCRdb's copy carries only in-frame clones and drops some. The table lists fewer than 50,000 clones. Sequencing was performed on blood buffy coat. These receptors all come from a woman aged 18 to 75 with a cervical HPV16 infection that either progressed to CIN3+ or cleared (not recorded which).

As regards this clone: The read halts 3 residues ahead of the CDR3 end, with the missing end drawn from the germline J gene. The genes are TRBV5-4 and TRBJ2-5, with 7 nucleotides matching TRBD1. The trim removed 7 bases at V and 2 bases at J, leaving 8 bases unmatched. Per germline, CDR1 SGHNT and CDR2 YYREEE (reference sequence). The CDR3 is made up of 14 amino acids. The CDR3 DNA, read in part, is TGTGCCAGCTTCCCACCGGGACAGCAAGAGACC. It encodes CASFPPGQQET. The whole CDR3 protein is CASFPPGQQETQYF.

In regard to this clone: Read sequence stops 3 residues before the CDR3 end, and the germline J gene provides the missing end. The chain joins TRBV28 to TRBJ2-1, with 13 nucleotides matching TRBD2. CDR3 length: 18 residues. Per the germline V gene, CDR1 is MDHEN and CDR2 is SYDVKM. The J segment lost 1 base and the V segment lost 2 bases, leaving 5 bases of the junction unmatched. The CDR3 here is CASSLLWTSGSSYNEQFF. The sequenced part of the CDR3 DNA is TGTGCCAGCAGTTTACTCTGGACTAGCGGGAGTTCCTACAATGAG.

About this clone: The DNA ends 3 residues before the CDR3 does, and the rest of the CDR3 is filled in from the germline J gene. The V call is TRBV7-6, the J call TRBJ1-4; a weak D match, TRBD1 (6 bases). V dropped 4 bases and J dropped 0 bases, with 12 bases sitting between them. CDR3 length: 16 residues. The V gene's germline CDR1 is SGHVS and CDR2 FNYEAQ. The chain's CDR3 is CASSYHQGPTNEKLFF. CDR3 DNA (partial): TGTGCCAGCAGCTACCACCAGGGGCCAACTAATGAAAAA. The entire variable domain, with the rest obtained from reference TRBV7-6 and TRBJ1-4, is as follows: GAGVSQSPRYKVTKRGQDVALRCDPISGHVSLYWYRQALGQGPEFLTYFNYEAQQDKSGLPNDRFSAERPEGSISTLTIQRTEQRDSAMYRCASSYHQGPTNEKLFFGSGTQLSVL.

For this clone: The observed sequence ends 3 residues before the CDR3 terminus, with the missing tail filled in from the germline J gene. This chain uses TRBV18 with TRBJ2-4; 8 bases agree with TRBD1. The CDR3 runs to 14 residues. Germline V gene sequence: CDR1 KGHSH, CDR2 LQKENI. The V segment lost 5 bases and the J segment 5 bases; nucleotides outside the gene matches: 5. CDR3 DNA, as far as it was read: TGTGCCAGCTCAGGTTCGACAGGGGAAAACATT. It translates to CASSGSTGENI. The entire CDR3 sequence reads CASSGSTGENIQYF.

This CDR3 reads CATLGYLGTEAFF. Partial CDR3 DNA: TGCGCCACCTTAGGGTATTTAGGCACTGAA. The rearrangement uses TRBV10-2 and TRBJ1-1; D not certain. With the read ending 3 residues before the CDR3 end, the germline J gene is used to fill in that end. The CDR3 has 13 amino acids. V lost 10 bases and J 4 bases, leaving 16 bases between the germline ends. The germline CDR1 and CDR2 sequences are WSHSY and SAAADI.

Points on this clone: From the germline J gene comes the end of the CDR3, since the read stops 3 residues before it. The chain recombines TRBV6-2 or TRBV6-3 with TRBJ1-5; 8 nucleotides align to TRBD1. With V trimmed by 4 bases and J by 7 bases, 9 bases remained unmatched. CDR3 length equals 15 residues. Germline V gives CDR1 MNHEY, CDR2 SVGEGT. This CDR3 is CASSSDRGNRQPQHF. The sequenced part of the CDR3 DNA is TGTGCCAGCAGTTCTGACAGGGGAAACCGGCAGCCC.

As regards this clone: The read ends 3 residues shy of where the CDR3 ends; the end is completed using the germline J gene. The chain links TRBV19 to TRBJ2-4, with D perhaps matching TRBD1 (6 bases). Germline CDR1 reads LNHDA; CDR2 reads SQIVND (reference sequence). The V end was cut by 5 bases, the J end by 7 bases, with 15 bases between. The CDR3 contains 14 residues. The CDR3 DNA, read in part, is TGTGCCAGTAGTTTCACCGGGACATGGAACATT. Translating gives CASSFTGTWNI. The entire CDR3 protein is CASSFTGTWNIQYF. Drawing the rest from reference TRBV19 and TRBJ2-4, the complete variable domain is DGGITQSPKYLFRKEGQNVTLSCEQNLNHDAMYWYRQDPGQGLRLIYYSQIVNDFQKGDIAEGYSVSREKKESFPLTVTSAQKNPTAFYLCASSFTGTWNIQYFGAGTRLSVL.

As for this clone: The CDR3 extends 3 residues past the end of the read, so its final part is completed from the germline J gene. This chain uses TRBV10-3 with TRBJ2-1; 14 bases are shared with TRBD2. From germline, CDR1 is ENHRY and CDR2 SYGVKD. With V trimmed by 7 bases and J by 7 bases, 9 bases remained unmatched. This CDR3 spans 16 amino acids. The sequenced CDR3 bases are TGTGCCATCAACGACGGACTAGCGGGAGGTTATAATGAG. This encodes CAINDGLAGGYNE. The entire CDR3 protein is CAINDGLAGGYNEQFF.

A remark on this clone: The read finishes 3 residues shy of the CDR3 end, and the germline J gene is used to complete it. The V gene is TRBV6-2 or TRBV6-3, the J gene TRBJ1-6; 9 bases match TRBD1. This CDR3 contains 15 residues. Trimming removed 6 bases from V and 7 bases from J; junction bases left unmatched: 7. Germline V gene lookup returns CDR1 MNHEY and CDR2 SVGEGT. The CDR3 protein is CASSHGGQGNSPLHF. Partial CDR3 DNA: TGTGCCAGCAGCCACGGAGGACAGGGGAATTCACCC.